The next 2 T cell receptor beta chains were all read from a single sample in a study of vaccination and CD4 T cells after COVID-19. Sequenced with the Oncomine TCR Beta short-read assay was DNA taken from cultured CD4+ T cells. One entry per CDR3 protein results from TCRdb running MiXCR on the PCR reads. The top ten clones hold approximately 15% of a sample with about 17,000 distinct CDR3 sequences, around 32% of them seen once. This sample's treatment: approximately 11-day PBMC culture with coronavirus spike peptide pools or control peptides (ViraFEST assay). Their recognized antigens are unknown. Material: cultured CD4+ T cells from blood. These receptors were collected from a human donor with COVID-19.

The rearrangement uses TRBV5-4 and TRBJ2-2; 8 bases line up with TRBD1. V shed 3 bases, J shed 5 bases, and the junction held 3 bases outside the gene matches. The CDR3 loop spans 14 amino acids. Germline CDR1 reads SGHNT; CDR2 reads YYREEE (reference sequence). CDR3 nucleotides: TGTGCCAGCAGCTCAGGGGACAGGACCGGGGAGCTGTTTTTT. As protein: CASSSGDRTGELFF.

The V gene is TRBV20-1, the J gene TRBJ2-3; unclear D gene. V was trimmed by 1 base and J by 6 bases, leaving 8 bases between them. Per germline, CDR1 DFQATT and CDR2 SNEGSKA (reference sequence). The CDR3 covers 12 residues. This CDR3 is CSARVSPDTQYF. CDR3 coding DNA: TGCAGTGCTAGAGTATCACCGGATACGCAGTATTTT.